The clone carrying this TCR beta chain came up many times. What it binds is not known. This sample was included in a study of HIV-infected patients and healthy controls. General study findings and limits: HIV-associated CDR3 frequencies dropped significantly during therapy; CMV-associated ones, mostly rising, changed nonsignificantly.

Alpha and beta constant-region primers primed reverse transcription of about 0.5 ug RNA. Separate chain-specific third strand synthesis with multiplexing indices produced the alpha and beta libraries. A 12-nucleotide barcode per molecule came from two concatenated random hexamers added pre-amplification. TCRdb processed the 5' RACE reads anew with MiXCR; each CDR3 protein has one entry. The repertoire consists of some 8,600 distinct CDR3 sequences, with 5% to 6.5% occurring once and the leading ten covering about 20%. With 5 bases removed from V and 3 bases from J, the gap between germline ends came to 18 bases. Germline V lookup: CDR1 SEHNR, CDR2 FQNEAQ (reference sequence). CDR3 length: 16 residues. All unsorted peripheral T cells were captured because whole blood was used without fractionation.

The clonotype was recovered from an adult with HIV infection. The V gene is TRBV7-9, the J gene TRBJ2-3; D possibly corresponds to TRBD1 (6 bases). Sequenced here: blood, sampled before antiretroviral therapy. CDR3 region: CASSPRYRVKTDTQYF. In nucleotides, the CDR3 is TGTGCCAGCAGCCCACGATACAGGGTTAAAACAGATACGCAGTATTTT.